The T cell receptor beta chain described here comes from a study of Ad26.COV2.S vaccination and SARS-CoV-2 variants (dated by TCRdb to the early 2020s). Study-wide context: TCRbeta repertoire sequencing was used to assess the specificity and breadth of SARS-CoV-2-reactive T cell receptors after Ad26.COV2.S vaccination. The TCR-sequenced set comprised roughly 30 samples: 19 Ad26.COV2.S vaccine recipients, 5 placebo recipients and 8 SARS-CoV-2 convalescent individuals. On the study overall, not on this receptor specifically: Higher spike-specific TCR breadth was observed in Ad26.COV2.S recipients than in placebo recipients (P = 0.0014). After vaccination, spike-specific CD8+ and CD4+ T cell responses were reported to show substantial breadth. It was noted by the authors that total T cell responses may have been underestimated by the TCR breadth and depth analyses. Vaccine and placebo recipients had comparable non-spike TCR breadth, which fits with the vaccine containing only spike.

A note on this clone: Its specific antigen is unknown. The sample holds no much larger clone one base away, and base qualities are not on file.

TCRbeta CDR3 regions were sequenced with the immunoSEQ Assay. After extraction, genomic DNA underwent amplification by bias-controlled multiplex PCR, followed by high-throughput sequencing. In the paper's pipeline: To quantify the absolute abundance of every unique TCRbeta CDR3 region, sequences were collapsed and filtered. Usable DNA was measured by amplifying reference genes present in all nucleated cells, and TCRbeta template counts were normalized to that usable DNA to estimate T cell fraction. Repertoire TCRs were annotated as SARS-CoV-2-specific when V gene, CDR3 amino acid sequence and J gene were exactly matched to a known reactive TCR set. The reference SARS-CoV-2 TCR set was obtained from MIRA and was filtered for enrichment in COVID-19-positive ImmuneCODE repertoires, whereby public or cross-reactive TCRs were removed. Drawing on the MIRA antigens, annotated TCRs were analysed further at the level of specific ORF or position within ORF. Breadth was defined as annotated unique rearrangements over total unique productive rearrangements; depth was the summed frequency of those rearrangements. Two-sided Wilcoxon rank-sum tests were applied when comparing TCR breadth between groups. TCRdb holds this immuneACCESS table with in-frame rearrangements only. Some clones are missing; in checked studies, unresolved V genes explain under half, and the rest has no known cause. The V and J calls and clone size are taken from that table; D and trimming were inferred from the DNA. In all, the sample holds 120,000 to 150,000 clones, and 86% of those were seen once. Of the sample, 4.5% to 6% falls within the top ten clones.

Reading the label with the study, this specimen's time point is: individuals recovered from natural SARS-CoV-2 infection. Sequences were derived from peripheral blood, sampled after recovery from COVID-19. This clonotype was sampled from a human donor who had recovered from COVID-19.

The CDR3: CASSQDGIRVSEKLFF. The base sequence is TGCGCCAGCAGCCAAGATGGTATTAGGGTCAGTGAAAAACTGTTTTTT. The sequence is built from TRBV4-1 and TRBJ1-4; the D gene assignment is ambiguous. The CDR3 sequence holds 16 residues, the cysteine and phenylalanine included. This entry keeps only the CDR3 DNA: 48 bases, framed from base 1. V is reduced by 0 bases and J by 7 bases, leaving a spacing of 15 bases between them. CDR1 and CDR2 were assigned from the germline V gene as MGHRA and YSYEKL.